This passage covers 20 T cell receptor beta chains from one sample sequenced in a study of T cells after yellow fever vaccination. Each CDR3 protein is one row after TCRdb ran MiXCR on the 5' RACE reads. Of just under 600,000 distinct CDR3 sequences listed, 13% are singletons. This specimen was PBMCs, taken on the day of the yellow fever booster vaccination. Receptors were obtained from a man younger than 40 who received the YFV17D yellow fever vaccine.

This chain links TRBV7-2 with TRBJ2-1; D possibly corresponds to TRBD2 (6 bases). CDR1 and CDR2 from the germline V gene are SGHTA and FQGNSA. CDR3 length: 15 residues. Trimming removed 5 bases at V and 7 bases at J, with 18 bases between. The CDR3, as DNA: TGTGCCAGCAGCCCCGTGGTAGCGGCCTCGAATGAGCAGTTCTTC. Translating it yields CASSPVVAASNEQFF.

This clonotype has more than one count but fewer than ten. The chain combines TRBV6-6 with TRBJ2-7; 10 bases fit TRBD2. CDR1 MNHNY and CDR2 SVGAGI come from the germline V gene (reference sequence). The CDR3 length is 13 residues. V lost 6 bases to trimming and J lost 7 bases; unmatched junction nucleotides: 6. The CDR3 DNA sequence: TGTGCCAGCAGCCCTAGCGGGAGTGTTGAGCAGTACTTC. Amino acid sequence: CASSPSGSVEQYF.

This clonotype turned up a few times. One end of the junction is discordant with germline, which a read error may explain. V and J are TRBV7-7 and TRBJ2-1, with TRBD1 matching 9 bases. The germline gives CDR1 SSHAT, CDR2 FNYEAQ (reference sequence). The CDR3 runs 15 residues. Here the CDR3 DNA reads TGTGCTAGCAGCCCCGGGACAGGGTACTACAATGAGCAGTTCTTC. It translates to CASSPGTGYYNEQFF.

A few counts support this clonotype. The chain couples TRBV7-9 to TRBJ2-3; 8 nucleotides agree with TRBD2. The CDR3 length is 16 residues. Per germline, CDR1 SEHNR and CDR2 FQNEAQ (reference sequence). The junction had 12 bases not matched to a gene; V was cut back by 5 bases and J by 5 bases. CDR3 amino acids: CASSPRGGTGGDTQYF. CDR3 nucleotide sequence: TGTGCCAGCAGCCCCCGGGGGGGGACGGGGGGAGATACGCAGTATTTT.

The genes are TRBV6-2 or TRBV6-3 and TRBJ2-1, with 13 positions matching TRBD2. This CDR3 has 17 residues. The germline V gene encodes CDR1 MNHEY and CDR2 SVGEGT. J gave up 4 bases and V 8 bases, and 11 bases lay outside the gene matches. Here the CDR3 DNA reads TGTGCCAGCGACCAACGGACTAGCGGGAGTCTTTACAATGAGCAGTTCTTC. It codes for CASDQRTSGSLYNEQFF.

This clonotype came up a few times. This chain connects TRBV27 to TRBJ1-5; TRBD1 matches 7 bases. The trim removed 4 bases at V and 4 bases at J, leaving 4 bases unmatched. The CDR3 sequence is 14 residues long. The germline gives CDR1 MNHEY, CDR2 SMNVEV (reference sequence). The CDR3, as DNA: TGTGCCAGCAGTTCTGGACAGGAGAATCAGCCCCAGCATTTT. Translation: CASSSGQENQPQHF.

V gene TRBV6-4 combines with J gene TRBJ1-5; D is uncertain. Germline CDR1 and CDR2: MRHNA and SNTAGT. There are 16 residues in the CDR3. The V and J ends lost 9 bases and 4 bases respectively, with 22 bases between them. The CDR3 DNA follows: TGTGCCAGGACCTATGGGCCACCCTGGGGTAATCAGCCCCAGCATTTT. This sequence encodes CARTYGPPWGNQPQHF.

The CDR3 sequence is CASILTVHRNTEAFF. In DNA form, the CDR3 reads TGTGCCAGCATTCTAACCGTACATAGGAACACTGAAGCTTTCTTT. The rearrangement uses TRBV6-1 and TRBJ1-1; D uncertain. V was shortened by 7 bases and J by 1 base, with 16 bases between the two germline ends. CDR3 size: 15 residues. Germline V gene sequence: CDR1 MNHNS, CDR2 SASEGT.

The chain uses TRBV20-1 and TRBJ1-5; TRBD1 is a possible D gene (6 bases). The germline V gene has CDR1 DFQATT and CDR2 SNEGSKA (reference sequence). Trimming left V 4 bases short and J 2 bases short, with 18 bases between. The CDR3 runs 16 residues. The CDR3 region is CSATLSTGRGNQPQHF. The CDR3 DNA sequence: TGCAGTGCTACGTTATCCACAGGGAGGGGCAATCAGCCCCAGCATTTT.

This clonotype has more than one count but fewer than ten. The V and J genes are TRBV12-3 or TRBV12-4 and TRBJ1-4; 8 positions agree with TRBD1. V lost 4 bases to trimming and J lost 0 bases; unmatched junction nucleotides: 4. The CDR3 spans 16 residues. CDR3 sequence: CASSSQGAPTNEKLFF. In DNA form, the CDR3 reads TGTGCCAGCAGTTCGCAGGGGGCGCCAACTAATGAAAAACTGTTTTTT.

The CDR3 protein is CASSPPLNTKNIQYF. The CDR3 DNA reads TGTGCCAGCTCACCACCTTTGAACACCAAAAACATTCAGTACTTC. V usage is TRBV18 and J usage is TRBJ2-4; the D is unclear. Per the germline V gene, CDR1 is KGHSH and CDR2 is LQKENI. With 0 bases removed from V and 2 bases from J, the gap between germline ends came to 8 bases. CDR3 length equals 15 residues.

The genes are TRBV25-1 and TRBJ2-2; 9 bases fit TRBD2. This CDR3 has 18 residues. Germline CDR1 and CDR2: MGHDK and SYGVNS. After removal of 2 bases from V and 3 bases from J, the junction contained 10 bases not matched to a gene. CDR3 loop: CASSEMRGGAGYTGELFF. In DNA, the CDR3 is TGTGCCAGCAGTGAAATGCGGGGGGGGGCGGGATACACCGGGGAGCTGTTTTTT.

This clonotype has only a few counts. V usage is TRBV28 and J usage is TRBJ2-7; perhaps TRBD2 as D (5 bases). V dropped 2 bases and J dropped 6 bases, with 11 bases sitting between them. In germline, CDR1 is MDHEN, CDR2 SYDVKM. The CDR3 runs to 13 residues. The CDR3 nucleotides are TGTGCCAGCAGTTTAGACCCACGGGGCGAGCAGTACTTC. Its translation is CASSLDPRGEQYF.

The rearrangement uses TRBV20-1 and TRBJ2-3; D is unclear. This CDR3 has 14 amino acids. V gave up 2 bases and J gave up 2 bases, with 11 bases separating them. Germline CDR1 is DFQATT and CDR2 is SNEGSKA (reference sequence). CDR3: CSARPATFTDTQYF. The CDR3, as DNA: TGCAGTGCTAGACCGGCCACCTTCACAGATACGCAGTATTTT.

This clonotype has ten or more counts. In DNA form, the CDR3 reads TGCGCCAGCAGCTTGGGAGGGGAGGGCTACGAGCAGTACTTC. Residues: CASSLGGEGYEQYF. The genes are TRBV5-1 and TRBJ2-7; 7 bases agree with TRBD2. The CDR3 sequence is 14 residues long. Germline assignment: CDR1 SGHRS and CDR2 YFSETQ. V lost 0 bases and J lost 3; bases outside the gene matches: 3.

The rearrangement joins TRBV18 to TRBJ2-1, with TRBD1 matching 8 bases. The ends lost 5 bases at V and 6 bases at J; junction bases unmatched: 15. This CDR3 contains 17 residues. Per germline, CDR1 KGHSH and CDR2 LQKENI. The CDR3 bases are TGTGCCAGCTCAACTACAACTCAGGGGGCTGGGGGCAATGAGCAGTTCTTC. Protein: CASSTTTQGAGGNEQFF.

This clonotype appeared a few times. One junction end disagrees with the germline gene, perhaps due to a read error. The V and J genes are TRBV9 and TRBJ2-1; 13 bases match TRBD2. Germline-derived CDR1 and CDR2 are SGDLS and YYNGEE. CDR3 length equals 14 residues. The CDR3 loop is CASSPPGTSGTPIF. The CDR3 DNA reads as TGTGCCAGCAGCCCCCCCGGGACTAGCGGGACCCCCATCTTC.

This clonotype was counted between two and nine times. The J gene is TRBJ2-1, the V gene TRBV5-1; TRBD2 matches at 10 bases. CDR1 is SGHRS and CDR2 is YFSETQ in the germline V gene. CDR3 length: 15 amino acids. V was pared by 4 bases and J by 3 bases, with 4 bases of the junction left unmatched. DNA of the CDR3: TGCGCCAGCAGCCAAACTAGCGGGAACTACAATGAGCAGTTCTTC. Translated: CASSQTSGNYNEQFF.

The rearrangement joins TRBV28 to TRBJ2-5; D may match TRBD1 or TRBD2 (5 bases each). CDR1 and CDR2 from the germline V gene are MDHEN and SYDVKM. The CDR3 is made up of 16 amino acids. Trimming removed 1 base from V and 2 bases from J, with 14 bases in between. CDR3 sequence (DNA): TGTGCCAGCAGTTTATATATAGGGTGGGGGCAAGAGACCCAGTACTTC. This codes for CASSLYIGWGQETQYF.

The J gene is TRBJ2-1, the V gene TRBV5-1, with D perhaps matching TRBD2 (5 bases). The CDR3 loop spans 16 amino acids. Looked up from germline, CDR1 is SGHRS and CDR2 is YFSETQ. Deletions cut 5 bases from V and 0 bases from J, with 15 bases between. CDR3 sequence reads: CASRSTSGNSYNEQFF. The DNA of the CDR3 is TGCGCCAGCAGATCGACCTCCGGGAACTCCTACAATGAGCAGTTCTTC.